One and the same sample provided the 30 T cell receptor beta chains below, sequenced in a study of blood T cell repertoires in COVID-19 (dated by TCRdb to 2020 to 2021). The library relied on the immunoSEQ multiplex PCR assay. Sourced from immuneACCESS, this table was stored by TCRdb with only in-frame sequences that have V and J called. A share of the clones is absent; for the studies checked, an unresolved V gene accounts for under half, and the remainder has no known explanation. The table for this sample lists some 310,000 clones; roughly 90% of them were counted only once. The ten largest clonotypes hold less than 9.5% of the sample. The sample taken for sequencing was PBMCs or T cells enriched from blood (not recorded which). These receptors all stem from a woman in her 30s who had recovered from COVID-19.

This clone was picked up a small number of times. The chain employs TRBV20-1 and TRBJ1-2, with no clear D. Per the germline V gene, CDR1 is DFQATT and CDR2 is SNEGSKA (reference sequence). The V end lost 5 bases, the J end lost 4 bases, and 8 bases lay between the germline ends. The CDR3 contains 11 residues. CDR3 nucleotide sequence: TGCAGTGCTCGGGTCGCCTATGGCTACACCTTC. This translates into CSARVAYGYTF.

The chain combines TRBV5-6 with TRBJ2-5; 9 bases are shared with TRBD2. This CDR3 has 15 residues. Trimming removed 0 bases from V and 2 bases from J; junction bases left unmatched: 2. The germline CDR1 and CDR2 sequences are SGHDT and YYEEEE. The CDR3 loop is CASSLAAGGQETQYF. The CDR3 DNA reads TGTGCCAGCAGCTTGGCCGCGGGAGGGCAAGAGACCCAGTACTTC.

The chain is built from TRBV5-5 and TRBJ1-2; D is possibly TRBD1 (5 bases). V shed 6 bases and J shed 2 bases, with 17 bases lying between them. The CDR3 runs to 15 residues. Germline V gene data show CDR1 as SGHKS and CDR2 as YYEKEE (reference sequence). CDR3 in amino acids: CASTQSTVVNYGYTF. The CDR3 nucleotides read TGTGCCAGCACCCAATCGACAGTAGTGAACTATGGCTACACCTTC.

The chain links TRBV27 to TRBJ2-3; 7 bases line up with TRBD1. With 5 bases clipped from V and 5 bases from J, the junction kept 7 bases outside the gene matches. The CDR3 has 14 amino acids. In germline, CDR1 is MNHEY, CDR2 SMNVEV (reference sequence). CDR3 DNA sequence: TGTGCCAGCAGTACTCGACAGGGAGTAGATACGCAGTATTTT. It encodes CASSTRQGVDTQYF.

This clone was recorded a few times. The chain links TRBV12-3 or TRBV12-4 to TRBJ2-1, with 7 bases fitting TRBD2. The CDR3 sequence is 12 residues long. The ends lost 5 bases at V and 10 bases at J; junction bases unmatched: 5. The CDR3 region has the DNA TGTGCCAGCAGTCATACAGCGGGGGAGCAGTTCTTC. Its translation: CASSHTAGEQFF.

CDR3 sequence reads: CASSETRLAGGGEQFF. As DNA, the CDR3 is TGCGCCAGCAGTGAGACCAGACTAGCGGGAGGAGGAGAGCAGTTCTTC. The chain joins TRBV10-1 to TRBJ2-1, with TRBD2 identical over 13 bases. Germline V gene data show CDR1 as WNHNN and CDR2 as SYGVQD (reference sequence). Unmatched junction bases numbered 8, after V lost 2 bases and J lost 10 bases. This CDR3 is built from 16 residues.

This clone was observed a few times. The chain links TRBV5-1 to TRBJ1-6, with 9 bases fitting TRBD1. The trim removed 2 bases at V and 4 bases at J, leaving 4 bases unmatched. The CDR3 extends over 16 amino acids. Per the germline V gene, CDR1 is SGHRS and CDR2 is YFSETQ. CDR3 sequence (DNA): TGCGCCAGCAGCTTAGGGACAGGGCCATATAATTCACCCCTCCACTTT. Its protein product is CASSLGTGPYNSPLHF. Combining the CDR3 with reference TRBV5-1 and TRBJ1-6 gives the whole variable domain KAGVTQTPRYLIKTRGQQVTLSCSPISGHRSVSWYQQTPGQGLQFLFEYFSETQRNKGNFPGRFSGRQFSNSRSEMNVSTLELGDSALYLCASSLGTGPYNSPLHFGNGTRLTVT.

The chain joins TRBV11-2 to TRBJ2-1; 8 bases match TRBD1. Unmatched junction bases numbered 8, after V lost 8 bases and J lost 2 bases. Germline CDR1 reads SGHAT; CDR2 reads FQNNGV. The CDR3 totals 15 residues. For the CDR3, the DNA is TGTGCCAGCCAGACAGGGGAAAGTCCCTACAATGAGCAGTTCTTC. It codes for CASQTGESPYNEQFF.

J is TRBJ1-2 and V is TRBV28; D is unresolved. The CDR3 covers 16 residues. Looked up from germline, CDR1 is MDHEN and CDR2 is SYDVKM. Trimming pared 3 bases from V and 4 bases from J, leaving 18 bases between. The CDR3 loop reads CASSLGPFRKVYGYTF. In DNA, the CDR3 is TGTGCCAGCAGTTTGGGCCCTTTCAGGAAGGTCTATGGCTACACCTTC.

The chain joins TRBV4-1 to TRBJ1-1, with TRBD1 matching over 8 bases. This CDR3 region has 19 residues. From germline, CDR1 is MGHRA and CDR2 YSYEKL. The trim removed 0 bases at V and 3 bases at J, leaving 15 bases unmatched. CDR3 in amino acids: CASSQDLRGQGHFDTEAFF. In nucleotides, the CDR3 is TGCGCCAGCAGCCAAGATCTAAGAGGACAGGGTCATTTCGACACTGAAGCTTTCTTT.

The chain combines TRBV4-2 with TRBJ1-2; TRBD1 agrees at 9 bases. Per germline, CDR1 LGHNA and CDR2 YNFKEQ. The CDR3 extends over 17 amino acids. After removal of 0 bases from V and 8 bases from J, the junction contained 13 bases not matched to a gene. CDR3 nucleotides: TGTGCCAGCAGCCAAGAAGGGACAGGGACGGAGAGTCACGGCTACACCTTC. Its translation is CASSQEGTGTESHGYTF.

The rearrangement joins TRBV28 to TRBJ2-4, with a possible D match to TRBD1 (5 bases). The ends were cut back, 3 bases at V and 1 base at J, with 7 bases in the middle. Germline V lookup: CDR1 MDHEN, CDR2 SYDVKM. The CDR3 extends over 14 amino acids. Written as DNA, the CDR3 is TGTGCCAGCAGTTTGGCAGGGGCCAAAAACATTCAGTACTTC. Protein sequence: CASSLAGAKNIQYF.

Points on this clone: One end of the junction varies from germline; a read error may be responsible. The chain links TRBV12-5 to TRBJ1-5, with 9 positions matching TRBD1. CDR1 and CDR2 from the germline V gene are LGHNT and FRNRAP. The CDR3 spans 13 residues. The CDR3 DNA follows: TGTGCTAGTGGTTTACACGATCGGGACAGGGCGAATTTT. Translated, it gives CASGLHDRDRANF.

This sequence joins TRBV12-5 and TRBJ1-6, with D possibly matching TRBD1 (5 bases). The CDR3 loop spans 22 amino acids. Looked up from germline, CDR1 is LGHNT and CDR2 is FRNRAP. V was trimmed by 6 bases and J by 0 bases, leaving 30 bases between them. CDR3 DNA: TGTGCTAGTGGCCAGACCTATTACAACCGGGACCCCGGGAGCTCCTATAATTCACCCCTCCACTTT. It translates to CASGQTYYNRDPGSSYNSPLHF.

The chain uses TRBV7-9 and TRBJ1-1; D is unresolved. V gave up 1 base and J gave up 1 base, with 16 bases separating them. Germline V gene sequence: CDR1 SEHNR, CDR2 FQNEAQ (reference sequence). The CDR3 covers 17 residues. CDR3 sequence (DNA): TGTGCCAGCAGCTTAGGATGGCGGGTCGTCGGGAACACTGAAGCTTTCTTT. It specifies CASSLGWRVVGNTEAFF.

A note on this clone: The germline gene is not matched at one end of the junction; a read error may be the cause. V is TRBV18 and J is TRBJ2-5; D may match TRBD1 or TRBD2 (5 bases each). The V gene's germline CDR1 is KGHSH and CDR2 LQKENI. The length of the CDR3 is 15 residues. DNA of the CDR3: TGTGCCAGCTCATCACCGGGGCCCCCAGGCGAGACCCAGTACTTC. This gives the protein CASSSPGPPGETQYF.

This chain connects TRBV30 to TRBJ2-6; no reliable D call. Germline CDR1 GTSNPN, CDR2 SVGIG (reference sequence). The length of the CDR3 is 12 residues. The V end was cut by 7 bases, the J end by 2 bases, with 6 bases between. CDR3 DNA: TGTGCCTTCACTCCTGGGGCCAACGTCCTGACTTTC. This encodes CAFTPGANVLTF.

This clone occurred once. The chain employs TRBV5-1 and TRBJ2-2, with 14 bases matching TRBD2. The CDR3 extends over 19 amino acids. The germline V gene has CDR1 SGHRS and CDR2 YFSETQ. V was pared by 4 bases and J by 5 bases, with 13 bases of the junction left unmatched. In DNA form, the CDR3 reads TGCGCCAGCAGCCGACAAAGAGGGACTAGCGGGAGATGGACCGGGGAGCTGTTTTTT. Protein product: CASSRQRGTSGRWTGELFF.

This chain links TRBV2 with TRBJ2-2; a weak D match, TRBD1 (6 bases). Germline V gives CDR1 SNHLY, CDR2 FYNNEI. The CDR3 loop spans 15 amino acids. V was shortened by 7 bases and J by 7 bases, with 19 bases between the two germline ends. The CDR3 nucleotides read TGTGCCAGCACGGCTCAGGGGCTCCTTGGCGGGGAGCTGTTTTTT. It yields the protein CASTAQGLLGGELFF.

The rearrangement joins TRBV9 to TRBJ2-1, with TRBD2 matching 11 bases. V was clipped by 4 bases and J by 7 bases; unmatched bases: 7. CDR3 size: 15 residues. Germline V CDR1 and CDR2: SGDLS, YYNGEE. CDR3 nucleotide sequence: TGTGCCAGCAGCCCGGAACTAGCGGGAGCGAATGAGCAGTTCTTC. Translation gives CASSPELAGANEQFF.

CDR3 amino acids: CATSRLQASGRSNEQFF. The CDR3 bases are TGTGCCACCAGCAGACTCCAGGCTAGCGGAAGGAGCAATGAGCAGTTCTTC. This rearrangement joins TRBV15 to TRBJ2-1; 7 nucleotides agree with TRBD2. There are 17 residues in the CDR3. The germline gives CDR1 LNHNV, CDR2 YYDKDF (reference sequence). V dropped 2 bases and J dropped 6; count of bases not matched to a gene: 13.

This clone turned up a few times. The chain is built from TRBV2 and TRBJ1-4, with unresolved D. The CDR3 runs to 14 residues. Trimming stripped 7 bases from V and 8 bases from J, with 17 bases between. The germline CDR1 and CDR2 sequences are SNHLY and FYNNEI. CDR3 sequence reads: CASTRNWVGEKLFF. The CDR3 DNA sequence: TGTGCCAGCACCCGAAACTGGGTCGGGGAAAAACTGTTTTTT.

The chain carries TRBV18 and TRBJ1-6; 9 nucleotides align to TRBD1. The CDR3 contains 14 residues. Germline CDR1 reads KGHSH; CDR2 reads LQKENI. Trimming at V came to 6 bases and at J to 10 bases, leaving 7 bases not matched to a gene. The chain's CDR3 is CASSQDRGLSPLHF. In DNA, the CDR3 is TGTGCCAGCTCCCAGGACAGGGGACTCTCACCCCTCCACTTT.

This chain links TRBV4-2 with TRBJ2-5; no reliable D call. This CDR3 spans 16 amino acids. Per the germline V gene, CDR1 is LGHNA and CDR2 is YNFKEQ. V was pared by 1 base and J by 4 bases, with 16 bases between. CDR3 sequence reads: CASSQGTGGLGETQYF. CDR3 sequence (DNA): TGTGCCAGCAGCCAAGGCACTGGCGGCCTTGGAGAGACCCAGTACTTC.

This chain uses TRBV10-2 with TRBJ1-2; 12 bases match TRBD1. J was trimmed by 0 bases and V by 7 bases; bases with no gene match: 6. Per germline, CDR1 WSHSY and CDR2 SAAADI. This CDR3 is 16 amino acids long. CDR3 loop: CASNPGQGASNYGYTF. The DNA of the CDR3 is TGCGCCAGCAATCCGGGACAGGGGGCTTCTAACTATGGCTACACCTTC.

The rearrangement links TRBV19 to TRBJ2-1; D is uncertain. Germline V gene lookup returns CDR1 LNHDA and CDR2 SQIVND (reference sequence). Trimming cost V 3 bases and J 4 bases, with 13 bases left between them. The CDR3 is made up of 15 amino acids. CDR3: CASSISLGVYNEQFF. The CDR3 coding sequence is TGTGCCAGTAGTATCTCGCTAGGCGTGTACAATGAGCAGTTCTTC.

The CDR3 DNA sequence: TGTGCCACCAGCAGAGATTCGCCGGGGGACTCCTACGAGCAGTACTTC. The encoded protein is CATSRDSPGDSYEQYF. The chain is built from TRBV15 and TRBJ2-7, with a weak D call TRBD2 (6 bases). The germline CDR1 and CDR2 sequences are LNHNV and YYDKDF (reference sequence). The CDR3 is 16 residues long. V lost 0 bases and J 0 bases, leaving 12 bases between the germline ends.

The chain couples TRBV5-1 to TRBJ1-2; D possibly corresponds to TRBD1 (6 bases). Germline V gene lookup returns CDR1 SGHRS and CDR2 YFSETQ. Trimming removed 3 bases from V and 7 bases from J, with 16 bases in between. CDR3 length: 14 amino acids. CDR3 amino acids: CASSSPEGVSGYTF. DNA of the CDR3: TGCGCCAGCAGCTCCCCCGAGGGGGTGAGTGGCTACACCTTC.

J is TRBJ1-1 and V is TRBV13; TRBD1 matches 11 bases. This CDR3 has 13 residues. After removal of 5 bases from V and 7 bases from J, the junction contained 3 bases not matched to a gene. Germline lookup yields CDR1 PRHDT and CDR2 FYEKMQ (reference sequence). For the CDR3, the DNA is TGTGCCAGCAGCAGGGACAGGGGGGGTGAAGCTTTCTTT. Residues: CASSRDRGGEAFF.

The chain joins TRBV28 to TRBJ1-2; the match to TRBD1 covers 8 bases. Per the germline V gene, CDR1 is MDHEN and CDR2 is SYDVKM. The trim removed 2 bases at V and 7 bases at J, leaving 3 bases unmatched. This CDR3 comprises 13 residues. DNA for the CDR3: TGTGCCAGCAGTTTAGACAGGGGTGGTGGCTACACCTTC. As protein: CASSLDRGGGYTF.